The T cell receptor beta chain under discussion was sequenced for a study of regulatory T cells in long-lasting Graves disease (dated by TCRdb to the early 2020s). Study-wide context: Patients with newly diagnosed Graves' disease had been on antithyroid drugs for under 3 months. A total of some 35 samples underwent TCR sequencing, from some 13 patients with persistent Graves' disease and 20 or so patients with newly diagnosed Graves' disease. The study was registered as a clinical trial and conducted in China. Peripheral blood TCR sequencing and RNA sequencing compared persistent Graves' disease patients with newly diagnosed Graves' disease patients. Beyond this particular receptor, the publication reports: Compared with newly diagnosed patients, patients with persistent Graves' disease had lower TCR Shannon entropy and fewer highly expanded clones, which suggests clonal expansion. Patients with persistent disease shared more public clonotypes (fewer than 3,000) than newly diagnosed patients did (966). Only peripheral blood was studied, because thyroid tissue, the primary lesion, was inaccessible. Only the TCR beta chain was sequenced and analyzed. Persistent disease showed preferential use of TRBV28, TRBJ1-2 and TRBJ2-5, whereas newly diagnosed disease favored TRBV20-1 and TRBJ2-1. As a limitation, the authors acknowledged that the small sample size may reduce accuracy.

The time point label here, explained by the study, means: newly diagnosed GD, antithyroid drugs for less than 3 months. For both TCR sequencing and RNA sequencing, RNA was extracted from PBMCs in TRIzol. Graves' disease was diagnosed according to American Thyroid Association guidelines. The patients came from an endocrinology department in Xi'an, China. Each patient gave about 10 milliliters of peripheral blood, collected in an EDTA anticoagulant tube. PBMCs were isolated by Ficoll Paque Plus density gradient separation without further T cell sorting. RNA quality was checked with an Agilent 2100 Bioanalyzer and agarose gel, and concentration with a NanoDrop 2000. This clonotype was seen many times. The target of this receptor is not known. No clone much larger than this one lies a single base away; base qualities are absent. The junction carries 2 bases between V and J, which are trimmed by 0 bases and 0 bases respectively. The CDR3 has 13 amino acids, counting the end cysteine and phenylalanine. The read is trimmed to its CDR3 DNA, 39 bases read in frame from base 1. As encoded in the germline V gene, CDR1 is SNHLY while CDR2 is FYNNEI.

Libraries came from multiplex PCR. The sequencing machine was an Illumina HiSeq 4000. iRepertoire HTBI primers and Arm-PCR amplification of CDR3 regions were used to construct TCR beta libraries. Before sequencing, the PCR products underwent gel purification. As for how the authors treated the data: Gene usage analysis of CDR3 amino acid clonotypes relied on the 62 TRBV and around 13 TRBJ segments identified across samples. Filtered high-quality paired reads were merged into contigs using COPE and FqMerger. BLAST was used to align contigs to the IMGT TRBV, TRBD and TRBJ reference genes, and CDR3 was defined following IMGT. Highly expanded clones were defined as clonotypes with a frequency above 0.1%. Shannon entropy served as the measure of repertoire diversity, while the Gini coefficient captured V-J evenness. A clonotype found in more than one individual was treated as public. Clones were called with MiXCR by TCRdb after fastp trimmed the public reads at Q25, and only in-frame beta chains were retained. Every distinct CDR3 protein forms one entry, paired with its most common genes and DNA. V and J calls and clone size were set by TCRdb, not the authors. For this sample the table gives approximately 400,000 distinct CDR3 sequences, of which approximately 16% were detected only once. Jointly, the top ten make up roughly 8% of the sample.

These same records also appear under a second study, on T cells in Graves' hyperthyroidism and ophthalmopathy. Reported in the second study: Graves' hyperthyroidism was defined as stable when no progression to ophthalmopathy occurred over 18 months of follow-up. Hyperthyroidism patients were newly diagnosed, with disease duration under 2 months, and aged 18 to 65 years. Patients with uncontrolled infections, other autoimmune diseases, pregnancy or lactation were excluded. Diagnoses were established on the basis of clinical symptoms, serum thyroxine and TRAb, thyroid ultrasound, and orbital computed tomography. For the first round of RT-PCR on the TCR CDR3, the HTBI primer set was used together with the Qiagen OneStep RT-PCR kit. Most expanded thyroid clonotypes (frequency above 0.001) were also found in blood, which suggests that blood repertoires may mirror thyroid immune responses. Ophthalmopathy was separated from stable hyperthyroidism by a 13 V-J signature model, with over 85% sensitivity and 81% to 83% specificity obtained in cross-validation and 80%/75% obtained in testing. In validation, the model predicted progression to ophthalmopathy with 65% to 71% sensitivity and about 73% specificity, a median of approximately 6.7 months before onset. To identify TCR V-J signatures that set the groups apart, the researchers used a discovery cohort of 90 to 100 patients, made up of 40 to 45 with Graves' ophthalmopathy and 55 to 65 with stable Graves' hyperthyroidism. Prospective prediction of ophthalmopathy was tested in an independent validation cohort of approximately 18 hyperthyroidism patients and 17 patients who later progressed to ophthalmopathy. The approximately 100 discovery patients were divided at random into training and test sets in a 7:3 ratio. Thyroid tissue and blood T-cell repertoires from roughly 6 Graves' hyperthyroidism patients were also compared in the study. Once sampling was done, hyperthyroidism patients were given methimazole at a starting dose of 30 mg daily, whereas ophthalmopathy patients were given high-dose intravenous methylprednisolone. A second multiplex PCR round built the libraries, followed by size selection and purification. The libraries were sequenced on an Illumina HiSeq2000 using paired-end 100 bp reads. Raw data were processed with SOAPnuke, discarding reads with adapters, uncalled bases, mean Phred below 15, or no exact constant-primer or identifier match. COPE v1.2.5 was used to merge the high-quality paired reads, and each unique nucleotide sequence was defined as a clonotype. MiTCR v1.1 was used to align the clonotypes against IMGT TRBV, TRBD and TRBJ reference segments. The analysis included only V-J combinations with a frequency above 0.0001, which together covered around 99% of the repertoires. A TCS score was defined as the ratio of F50 (clonal expansion) to E x V (chaos), with BLOSUM62-based TCRdist applied between CDR3 peptides within each V-J. Welch's t-statistics and random forest reduced roughly 530 V-J features to 13, which were used in a naive Bayes classifier (R e1071). Sample size was not statistically predetermined, and blinding of investigators to group allocation was not performed. The paper describes TCR Vbeta CDR3 sequencing of around 140 peripheral blood samples, made up of 43 ophthalmopathy patients, some 80 hyperthyroidism patients and around 17 progressor patients.

Rearrangement joined TRBV2 to TRBJ1-2, with the D gene not clear enough to name. Source: peripheral blood mononuclear cells (PBMCs), taken at new diagnosis, from a patient treated with antithyroid drugs. This receptor was obtained from a woman in her forties with Graves disease. Donor details come from another sample of the same person, matched by shared clones. The DNA reads TGTGCCAGCAGTGAAGCACCTAACTATGGCTACACCTTC. It encodes CASSEAPNYGYTF. Extended through the reference TRBV2 and TRBJ1-2 proteins, this CDR3 yields the full variable domain: EPEVTQTPSHQVTQMGQEVILRCVPISNHLYFYWYRQILGQKVEFLVSFYNNEISEKSEIFDDQFSVERPDGSNFTLKIRSTKLEDSAMYFCASSEAPNYGYTFGSGTRLTVV.